This T cell receptor (beta chain) was recovered during a study of T cells after yellow fever vaccination. The wider study: Markers CD3, CD45RA, CCR7 and CD95 served to sort the EM, EMRA, CM and Tscm memory subsets.

V lost 2 bases and J lost 7; bases outside the gene matches: 3. This CDR3 is built from 14 residues. CDR1 and CDR2 from the germline V gene are SGHTA and FQGNSA. This clonotype was observed a few times. Findings of the study overall: Most clones from primary vaccination were detected again post-booster (96% CD4, roughly 91% CD8).

A 5'RACE template-switching step, the method used to make TCR cDNA, added a universal primer site and UMIs. Each CDR3 protein is one row after TCRdb ran MiXCR on the 5' RACE reads. Of about 26,000 distinct CDR3 sequences listed, 4% to 5% are singletons. This specimen was PBMCs, either bulk or a sorted T-cell subset (CD4+, CD8+, memory, or dextramer-sorted; not recorded which), taken on the day of the yellow fever booster vaccination. This sequence joins TRBV7-2 and TRBJ1-4; 8 bases are a match to TRBD1. The receptor's source is a man between 18 and 29 years old who received the YFV17D yellow fever vaccine. The CDR3 region has the DNA TGTGCCAGCAGCTTATTTGGACAGGGTGAAAAACTGTTTTTT. Its translation is CASSLFGQGEKLFF.